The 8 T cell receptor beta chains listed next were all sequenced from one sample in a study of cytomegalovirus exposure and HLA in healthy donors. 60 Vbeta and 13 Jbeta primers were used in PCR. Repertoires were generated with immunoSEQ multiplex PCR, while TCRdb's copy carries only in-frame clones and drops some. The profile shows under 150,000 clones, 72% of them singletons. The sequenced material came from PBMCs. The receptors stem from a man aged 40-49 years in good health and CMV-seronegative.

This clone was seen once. The CDR3 spells CASSLVDKETQYF. Here the CDR3 DNA reads TGCGCCAGCAGCTTGGTGGACAAAGAGACCCAGTACTTC. This chain uses TRBV5-1 with TRBJ2-5; perhaps TRBD1 as D (5 bases). With 0 bases removed from V and 3 bases from J, the gap between germline ends came to 6 bases. The CDR3 totals 13 residues. Looked up from germline, CDR1 is SGHRS and CDR2 is YFSETQ. Full variable domain (missing parts from reference TRBV5-1 and TRBJ2-5): KAGVTQTPRYLIKTRGQQVTLSCSPISGHRSVSWYQQTPGQGLQFLFEYFSETQRNKGNFPGRFSGRQFSNSRSEMNVSTLELGDSALYLCASSLVDKETQYFGPGTRLLVL.

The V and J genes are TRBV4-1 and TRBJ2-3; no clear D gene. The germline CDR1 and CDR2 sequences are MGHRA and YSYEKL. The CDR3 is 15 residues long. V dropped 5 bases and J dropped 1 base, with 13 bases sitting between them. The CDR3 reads CASSVQHEGTDTQYF. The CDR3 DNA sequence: TGCGCCAGCAGCGTCCAGCATGAGGGCACAGATACGCAGTATTTT.

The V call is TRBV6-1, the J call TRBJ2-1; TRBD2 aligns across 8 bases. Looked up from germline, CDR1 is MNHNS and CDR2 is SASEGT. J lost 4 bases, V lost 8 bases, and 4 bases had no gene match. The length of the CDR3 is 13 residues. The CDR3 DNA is TGTGCCAGCGGGACTAGGCTTTACAATGAGCAGTTCTTC. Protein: CASGTRLYNEQFF.

The CDR3 protein is CASSLGGVAFF. The DNA for the CDR3 is TGTGCCAGCAGCTTGGGAGGAGTAGCTTTCTTT. The chain joins TRBV7-9 to TRBJ1-1; D unresolved. In germline, CDR1 is SEHNR, CDR2 FQNEAQ (reference sequence). CDR3 length: 11 amino acids. V lost 3 bases and J 10 bases, leaving 9 bases between the germline ends.

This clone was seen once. CDR3 protein: CASSPLNSGRETQYF. CDR3 bases: TGTGCCAGCTCACCACTGAATAGCGGGAGAGAGACCCAGTACTTC. V is TRBV18 and J is TRBJ2-5; 9 positions match TRBD2. Germline CDR1 KGHSH, CDR2 LQKENI. The CDR3 extends over 15 amino acids. V shed 1 base, J shed 4 bases, and the junction held 4 bases outside the gene matches.

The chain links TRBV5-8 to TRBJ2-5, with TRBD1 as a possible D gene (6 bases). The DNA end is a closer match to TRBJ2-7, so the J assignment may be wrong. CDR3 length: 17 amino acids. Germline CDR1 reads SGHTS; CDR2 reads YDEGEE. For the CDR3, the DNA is TGTGCCAGCAGCTTCGGAGACAGGAGAGGTGCAAGCAACGAGCAGTACTTC. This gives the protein CASSFGDRRGASNEQYF.

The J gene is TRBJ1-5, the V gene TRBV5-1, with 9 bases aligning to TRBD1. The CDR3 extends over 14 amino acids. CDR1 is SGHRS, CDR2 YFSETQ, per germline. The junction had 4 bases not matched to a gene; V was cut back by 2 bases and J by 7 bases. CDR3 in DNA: TGCGCCAGCAGCTTAGAGACAGGGGGGCAGCCCCAGCATTTT. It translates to CASSLETGGQPQHF.

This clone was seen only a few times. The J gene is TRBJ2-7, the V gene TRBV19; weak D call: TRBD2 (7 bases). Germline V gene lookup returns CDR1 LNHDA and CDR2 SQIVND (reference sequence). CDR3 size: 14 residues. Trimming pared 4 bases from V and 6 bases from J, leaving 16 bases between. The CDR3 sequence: CASSTTGGSGEQYF. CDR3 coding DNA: TGTGCCAGTAGTACTACGGGGGGCAGCGGCGAGCAGTACTTC.